Presented here are 22 T cell receptor beta chains from one specimen sequenced in a study of blood T cells in healthy people across ages. The second PCR ran roughly 6 to 11 cycles with a sample-barcoded 5' primer and J-beta primers. TCRdb itself ran the 5' RACE reads through MiXCR, one entry per CDR3 protein. The data show approximately 670,000 distinct CDR3 sequences, less than 45% seen once. The source material was blood. Receptors originate from a man aged 80 or over in good health.

In its sample, this clonotype was seen a few times. J is TRBJ2-7 and V is TRBV6-2 or TRBV6-3, with a possible D match to TRBD1 (6 bases). The CDR3 contains 16 residues. In germline, CDR1 is MNHEY, CDR2 SVGEGT. V was cut by 2 bases and J by 5 bases, with 19 bases left in between. The CDR3 is CASSYTRQGTMDEQYF. In DNA, the CDR3 is TGTGCCAGCAGTTACACCCGGCAGGGGACAATGGACGAGCAGTACTTC.

The chain employs TRBV14 and TRBJ2-7, with 11 bases fitting TRBD1. V lost 2 bases and J lost 5; bases outside the gene matches: 5. The germline gives CDR1 SGHDN, CDR2 FVKESK. This CDR3 is 15 amino acids long. The CDR3 spells CASSQKGTGGHEQYF. The CDR3 DNA reads TGTGCCAGCAGCCAAAAGGGGACAGGGGGACACGAGCAGTACTTC.

This clonotype turned up a few times. The J gene is TRBJ1-5, the V gene TRBV5-1; D unclear. V was shortened by 0 bases and J by 3 bases, with 7 bases between the two germline ends. Germline V gene data show CDR1 as SGHRS and CDR2 as YFSETQ. The CDR3 consists of 14 residues. The CDR3, as DNA: TGCGCCAGCAGCTTGGAGGGAGCCAATCAGCCCCAGCATTTT. It is translated as CASSLEGANQPQHF.

V is TRBV7-2 and J is TRBJ1-2; weak D call: TRBD1 (5 bases). From germline, CDR1 is SGHTA and CDR2 FQGNSA. The CDR3 has 16 residues. Between the trimmed V and J ends, which lost 1 base and 4 bases, there was a span of 16 bases. The CDR3 DNA follows: TGTGCCAGCAGCTTAGTTGGAAGGGGCCTCGGCTATGGCTACACCTTC. Its protein is CASSLVGRGLGYGYTF.

This clonotype was counted a few times. The genes are TRBV15 and TRBJ1-6; weak D call: TRBD1 (6 bases). CDR3 size: 15 residues. In germline, CDR1 is LNHNV, CDR2 YYDKDF (reference sequence). The V end lost 4 bases, the J end lost 10 bases, and 17 bases lay between the germline ends. The CDR3 coding sequence is TGTGCCACCAGCACAGAAACAGGGATGCAATCACCCCTCCACTTT. This codes for CATSTETGMQSPLHF.

In the case of this clonotype: This may stem from a read error, because a much larger clone lies one nucleotide away. The gene calls are TRBV7-9 and TRBJ1-2; D unresolved. The CDR3 has 12 amino acids. V was pared by 7 bases and J by 5 bases, with 11 bases between. Germline V gives CDR1 SEHNR, CDR2 FQNEAQ (reference sequence). This chain's CDR3 is CASNLVQYGYTF. CDR3 nucleotide sequence: TGTGCCAGCAACCTTGTCCAGTATGGCTACACCTTC.

V gene TRBV12-3 or TRBV12-4 combines with J gene TRBJ1-1, with 9 bases matching TRBD1. J lost 10 bases, V lost 6 bases, and 15 bases had no gene match. The CDR3 totals 15 residues. The CDR3 spells CASSLTGTGNPLAFF. CDR3 nucleotides: TGTGCCAGCAGCCTAACCGGGACAGGGAATCCTCTAGCTTTCTTT.

The genes are TRBV7-6 and TRBJ2-3; 9 bases fit TRBD1. After removal of 1 base from V and 1 base from J, the junction contained 3 bases not matched to a gene. There are 16 residues in the CDR3. CDR1 SGHVS and CDR2 FNYEAQ come from the germline V gene. CDR3 sequence reads: CASSLDRTGGTDTQYF. DNA for the CDR3: TGTGCCAGCAGCTTAGACCGGACAGGGGGCACAGATACGCAGTATTTT. The complete variable domain, with remaining parts taken from reference TRBV7-6 and TRBJ2-3, reads GAGVSQSPRYKVTKRGQDVALRCDPISGHVSLYWYRQALGQGPEFLTYFNYEAQQDKSGLPNDRFSAERPEGSISTLTIQRTEQRDSAMYRCASSLDRTGGTDTQYFGPGTRLTVL.

The CDR3 protein is CASSRLAEYNEQFF. In DNA form, the CDR3 reads TGTGCCAGCTCACGACTAGCGGAATACAATGAGCAGTTCTTC. The chain combines TRBV18 with TRBJ2-1, with 9 bases identical to TRBD2. The CDR3 spans 14 residues. The J segment lost 4 bases and the V segment lost 4 bases, leaving 2 bases of the junction unmatched. Germline V gives CDR1 KGHSH, CDR2 LQKENI. Complete variable domain (other parts from reference TRBV18 and TRBJ2-1): NAGVMQNPRHLVRRRGQEARLRCSPMKGHSHVYWYRQLPEEGLKFMVYLQKENIIDESGMPKERFSAEFPKEGPSILRIQQVVRGDSAAYFCASSRLAEYNEQFFGPGTRLTVL.

In its sample, this clonotype was seen a few times. The chain is built from TRBV7-2 and TRBJ1-1; D is possibly TRBD1 (5 bases). Germline V gene data show CDR1 as SGHTA and CDR2 as FQGNSA. The CDR3 is made up of 15 amino acids. V lost 1 base and J lost 4, with 13 bases in between. CDR3 region: CASSLVQGLSTEAFF. CDR3 DNA sequence: TGTGCCAGCAGCTTAGTTCAGGGATTGAGCACTGAAGCTTTCTTT.

This clonotype turned up a few times. The chain links TRBV4-2 to TRBJ2-1; 7 bases fit TRBD2. CDR3 size: 17 residues. V shed 0 bases and J 5 bases; nucleotides not matched to a gene: 10. Germline V gives CDR1 LGHNA, CDR2 YNFKEQ. The CDR3 loop is CASSQDPTGGNNNEQFF. The CDR3 nucleotides read TGTGCCAGCAGCCAAGATCCCACCGGGGGGAATAACAATGAGCAGTTCTTC.

This chain links TRBV30 with TRBJ1-1; weak D call: TRBD1 (5 bases). The V end lost 8 bases, the J end lost 0 bases, and 16 bases lay between the germline ends. The CDR3 is 14 amino acids. The germline V gene has CDR1 GTSNPN and CDR2 SVGIG (reference sequence). The CDR3 region has the DNA TGTGCCAGAGAAACCCAGGGCATGAACACTGAAGCTTTCTTT. Protein: CARETQGMNTEAFF.

The J gene is TRBJ2-1, the V gene TRBV28; D is tentatively TRBD1 or TRBD2 (7 bases each). From germline, CDR1 is MDHEN and CDR2 SYDVKM. V dropped 4 bases and J dropped 5 bases, with 21 bases sitting between them. CDR3 length: 17 residues. The CDR3 protein is CASSYGGGGGTNNEQFF. The CDR3 DNA reads as TGTGCCAGCAGTTACGGGGGAGGGGGCGGAACCAACAATGAGCAGTTCTTC.

The chain has TRBV12-3 or TRBV12-4 and TRBJ2-5; a weak D match, TRBD2 (7 bases). Trimming cost V 0 bases and J 3 bases, with 11 bases left between them. The CDR3 has 15 residues. The CDR3 spells CASSLAGGPKETQYF. The CDR3 region has the DNA TGTGCCAGCAGTTTAGCGGGGGGGCCTAAAGAGACCCAGTACTTC.

This clonotype turned up a few times. The gene calls are TRBV20-1 and TRBJ2-1; 8 bases fit TRBD2. CDR3 length: 17 residues. V gave up 5 bases and J gave up 7 bases; unmatched junction bases: 19. Germline V lookup: CDR1 DFQATT, CDR2 SNEGSKA (reference sequence). CDR3 DNA sequence: TGCAGTGCTGCCTCCAGTGGGAAAAGCGGGAGTCCGAATGAGCAGTTCTTC. It translates to CSAASSGKSGSPNEQFF.

This clonotype has just a few counts. V and J are TRBV12-3 or TRBV12-4 and TRBJ2-5, with D unresolved. The CDR3 contains 12 residues. V gave up 6 bases and J gave up 7 bases, with 12 bases separating them. The CDR3 sequence: CASSPLSGTQYF. DNA of the CDR3: TGTGCCAGCAGCCCCCTTTCAGGGACCCAGTACTTC.

V is TRBV14 and J is TRBJ2-1; D unresolved. The DNA matches TRBJ2-7 better at its end, which makes the J call doubtful. The CDR3 is made up of 14 amino acids. From germline, CDR1 is SGHDN and CDR2 FVKESK. For the CDR3, the DNA is TGTGCCAGCAGCCGTGAGGTACTCTACAATGAGCAGTACTTC. This translates into CASSREVLYNEQYF.

This clonotype was counted a few times. This sequence joins TRBV20-1 and TRBJ2-7; no firm D call. The CDR3 has 14 residues. CDR1 and CDR2 (germline): DFQATT, SNEGSKA (reference sequence). Trimming took 1 base from V and 5 from J, leaving 15 bases between them. The CDR3 loop is CSARVPSSWNEQYF. CDR3 bases: TGCAGTGCTAGAGTACCCTCGTCCTGGAACGAGCAGTACTTC.

V gene TRBV7-3 combines with J gene TRBJ2-1, with 9 bases that match TRBD1. Germline trimming cut 5 bases from V and 6 bases from J; bases unmatched to any gene: 8. CDR1 is SGHTA, CDR2 FQGTGA, per germline. CDR3 length: 15 residues. The CDR3 nucleotides are TGTGCCAGCAGCCTTACAGGGGGCTGTGGCAATGAGCAGTTCTTC. This codes for CASSLTGGCGNEQFF.

The rearrangement joins TRBV2 to TRBJ2-5; D gene uncertain. With 2 bases removed from V and 7 bases from J, the gap between germline ends came to 17 bases. The CDR3 extends over 15 amino acids. Germline CDR1 reads SNHLY; CDR2 reads FYNNEI. CDR3 bases: TGTGCCAGCAGTGAACTTCAACACCCGCTCGGGACCCAGTACTTC. Translation: CASSELQHPLGTQYF.

This chain links TRBV20-1 with TRBJ2-3; 8 bases match TRBD2. This CDR3 region has 15 residues. The trim removed 3 bases at V and 3 bases at J, leaving 8 bases unmatched. Germline assignment: CDR1 DFQATT and CDR2 SNEGSKA (reference sequence). CDR3 coding DNA: TGCAGTGCTAGTAATCCTGGCGGGAGGACAGATACGCAGTATTTT. Protein product: CSASNPGGRTDTQYF.

Many counts were recorded for this clonotype. This chain joins TRBV6-2 or TRBV6-3 and TRBJ2-1, with 7 nucleotides matching TRBD2. Germline V gene lookup returns CDR1 MNHEY and CDR2 SVGEGT. CDR3 length: 15 amino acids. Germline trimming cut 2 bases from V and 3 bases from J; bases unmatched to any gene: 4. The CDR3 DNA follows: TGTGCCAGCAGTTACGAGCGGGACTACTACAATGAGCAGTTCTTC. Translating it yields CASSYERDYYNEQFF.